Presented here are 18 T cell receptor beta chains from one specimen sequenced in a study of T cells after yellow fever vaccination. TCRdb fed the 5' RACE reads into MiXCR, producing one record per CDR3 protein. Of roughly 50,000 distinct CDR3 sequences in the sample, approximately 7% were seen once. The material was CD8+ T cells sorted from PBMCs, obtained roughly 14 days after the first yellow fever vaccination. Receptors originate from a man in his late teens or twenties who received the YFV17D yellow fever vaccine.

This clonotype was recorded many times. The rearrangement uses TRBV4-3 and TRBJ2-6, with D perhaps matching TRBD2 (6 bases). CDR3 length: 17 residues. Germline CDR1 is LGHNA and CDR2 is YSLEER. V was cut by 1 base and J by 4 bases, with 14 bases left in between. CDR3 amino acids: CASSQAGSGRGANVLTF. CDR3 in DNA: TGCGCCAGCAGCCAAGCAGGATCGGGGAGGGGGGCCAACGTCCTGACTTTC.

This clonotype was seen ten or more times. The CDR3, as DNA: TGCAGCGTGGGCCGGGGTCGAACTGAAGCTTTCTTT. Translated: CSVGRGRTEAFF. The V and J genes are TRBV29-1 and TRBJ1-1; D call uncertain. The germline CDR1 and CDR2 sequences are SQVTM and ANQGSEA. V was cut by 6 bases and J by 5 bases, with 13 bases left in between. The CDR3 contains 12 residues.

This clonotype was picked up a small number of times. The rearrangement joins TRBV20-1 to TRBJ1-4; unclear D gene. With 6 bases removed from V and 5 bases from J, the gap between germline ends came to 13 bases. Germline CDR1 reads DFQATT; CDR2 reads SNEGSKA (reference sequence). The CDR3 contains 13 residues. The CDR3 sequence: CSARGKGNEKLFF. The CDR3, as DNA: TGCAGTGCCCGGGGAAAAGGAAATGAAAAACTGTTTTTT.

This clonotype was seen at least ten times. The rearrangement uses TRBV29-1 and TRBJ2-1, with a tentative D call TRBD1 (6 bases). Germline lookup yields CDR1 SQVTM and CDR2 ANQGSEA. Trimming pared 5 bases from V and 0 bases from J, leaving 14 bases between. The CDR3 spans 15 residues. The CDR3, as DNA: TGCAGCGTTACCTCCCCGGACAGCTCCTACAATGAGCAGTTCTTC. Translation gives CSVTSPDSSYNEQFF.

This clonotype was seen at least ten times. The chain carries TRBV9 and TRBJ2-5, with 8 bases lining up with TRBD2. From germline, CDR1 is SGDLS and CDR2 YYNGEE. The CDR3 length is 14 residues. J gave up 4 bases and V 4 bases, and 6 bases lay outside the gene matches. This chain's CDR3 is CASSPGGEGETQYF. As DNA, the CDR3 is TGTGCCAGCAGCCCCGGGGGGGAAGGAGAGACCCAGTACTTC.

CDR3 loop: CASSLPYRGDEKLFF. CDR3 nucleotides: TGTGCCAGCAGCTTACCCTACAGGGGGGATGAAAAACTGTTTTTT. The chain recombines TRBV7-9 with TRBJ1-4; TRBD1 agrees at 8 bases. Trimming cost V 2 bases and J 6 bases; bases outside gene matches: 5. The length of the CDR3 is 15 residues. Germline V gene sequence: CDR1 SEHNR, CDR2 FQNEAQ (reference sequence).

This clonotype was counted at least ten times. The chain couples TRBV7-2 to TRBJ2-1; 9 bases align to TRBD2. CDR1 and CDR2 (germline): SGHTA, FQGNSA. The CDR3 is made up of 15 amino acids. After removal of 5 bases from V and 7 bases from J, the junction contained 9 bases not matched to a gene. For the CDR3, the DNA is TGTGCCAGCAGCCCCCCCGGGACTAGCCCGAATGAGCAGTTCTTC. Translating gives CASSPPGTSPNEQFF.

In its sample, this clonotype was seen a few times. This chain uses TRBV4-3 with TRBJ2-1; 11 bases are shared with TRBD1. The V and J ends lost 0 bases and 7 bases, in that order; junction bases with no gene match: 2. The CDR3 has 15 residues. The V gene's germline CDR1 is LGHNA and CDR2 YSLEER. This chain's CDR3 is CASSQDWDRGNEQFF. DNA for the CDR3: TGCGCCAGCAGCCAAGATTGGGACAGGGGGAATGAGCAGTTCTTC.

At least ten counts were recorded for this clonotype. The CDR3 reads CASSLQGYTLDTEAFF. In nucleotides, the CDR3 is TGTGCCAGCAGCCTACAGGGTTATACCTTGGACACTGAAGCTTTCTTT. The J gene is TRBJ1-1, the V gene TRBV28; TRBD1 might be the D (6 bases). Germline CDR1 reads MDHEN; CDR2 reads SYDVKM. Trimming shortened V by 6 bases and J by 3 bases, and 20 bases separated the two germline ends. The CDR3 spans 16 residues.

Many counts were recorded for this clonotype. The V gene is TRBV10-2, the J gene TRBJ2-7; D is undetermined. This CDR3 has 13 residues. The germline V gene has CDR1 WSHSY and CDR2 SAAADI. The V and J ends lost 4 bases and 2 bases respectively, with 9 bases between them. CDR3 nucleotide sequence: TGCGCCAGCAGTGCTACGGGTGCCTACGAGCAGTACTTC. This encodes CASSATGAYEQYF.

This clonotype showed up just a few times. The rearrangement links TRBV7-6 to TRBJ1-1; unclear D gene. Trimming pared 3 bases from V and 6 bases from J, leaving 11 bases between. Per the germline V gene, CDR1 is SGHVS and CDR2 is FNYEAQ. CDR3 length equals 13 residues. CDR3 region: CASSFGRGAEAFF. DNA for the CDR3: TGTGCCAGCAGCTTCGGCAGAGGCGCTGAAGCTTTCTTT. Looking up the rest from reference TRBV7-6 and TRBJ1-1 gives the full variable domain: GAGVSQSPRYKVTKRGQDVALRCDPISGHVSLYWYRQALGQGPEFLTYFNYEAQQDKSGLPNDRFSAERPEGSISTLTIQRTEQRDSAMYRCASSFGRGAEAFFGQGTRLTVV.

This clonotype was detected ten times or more. The chain combines TRBV24-1 with TRBJ1-5, with a possible D match to TRBD1 (5 bases). Trimming shortened V by 0 bases and J by 5 bases, and 13 bases separated the two germline ends. The CDR3 contains 16 residues. CDR1 and CDR2 from the germline V gene are KGHDR and SFDVKD. CDR3 nucleotides: TGTGCCACCAGTGATTTGAGCGGCAGGGTGGATCAGCCCCAGCATTTT. It specifies CATSDLSGRVDQPQHF.

This clonotype was counted ten times or more. This rearrangement joins TRBV7-9 to TRBJ1-5; D gene ambiguous. The CDR3 has 18 residues. V shed 4 bases and J shed 3 bases, with 22 bases lying between them. Germline CDR1 and CDR2: SEHNR and FQNEAQ (reference sequence). The CDR3: CASSYSEVGRELNQPQHF. CDR3 nucleotides: TGTGCCAGCAGCTATAGTGAGGTTGGCCGGGAACTCAATCAGCCCCAGCATTTT.

This clonotype was seen many times. The rearrangement links TRBV6-5 to TRBJ2-3, with TRBD1 matching over 9 bases. Trimming cost V 2 bases and J 0 bases; bases outside gene matches: 6. CDR3 length: 17 amino acids. Looked up from germline, CDR1 is MNHEY and CDR2 is SVGAGI. The CDR3 sequence is CASSYPGQGFSTDTQYF. As DNA, the CDR3 is TGTGCCAGCAGTTACCCTGGACAGGGGTTTAGCACAGATACGCAGTATTTT.

This clonotype was seen many times. This CDR3 is CASSQAAGRRNQPQHF. Written as DNA, the CDR3 is TGCGCCAGCAGCCAAGCCGCCGGTAGAAGGAATCAGCCCCAGCATTTT. The chain recombines TRBV4-3 with TRBJ1-5; the D is unclear. Trimming stripped 1 base from V and 4 bases from J, with 14 bases between. Germline CDR1 is LGHNA and CDR2 is YSLEER. The length of the CDR3 is 16 residues.

This sequence joins TRBV19 and TRBJ2-1; D gene unclear. Trimming stripped 3 bases from V and 2 bases from J, with 11 bases between. The CDR3 runs to 15 residues. Germline CDR1 LNHDA, CDR2 SQIVND (reference sequence). CDR3 nucleotides: TGTGCCAGTAGTATGAGGCTAAGCACCTACAATGAGCAGTTCTTC. The encoded protein is CASSMRLSTYNEQFF.

The table lists this clonotype with many counts. The chain recombines TRBV6-6 with TRBJ2-7, with D tentatively TRBD1 or TRBD2 (5 bases each). Trimming stripped 4 bases from V and 5 bases from J, with 12 bases between. Germline V lookup: CDR1 MNHNY, CDR2 SVGAGI (reference sequence). The CDR3 length is 13 residues. The CDR3 sequence: CASSLTGRDEQYF. CDR3 in DNA: TGTGCCAGCAGTTTAACGGGGCGCGACGAGCAGTACTTC.

This clonotype occurred many times. The chain couples TRBV4-3 to TRBJ2-2; 14 bases agree with TRBD2. The CDR3 runs 17 residues. With 3 bases clipped from V and 5 bases from J, the junction kept 5 bases outside the gene matches. Looked up from germline, CDR1 is LGHNA and CDR2 is YSLEER. The CDR3: CASSQTSGGEWTGELFF. CDR3 coding DNA: TGCGCCAGCAGCCAGACTAGCGGGGGGGAATGGACCGGGGAGCTGTTTTTT.